The source of this T cell receptor beta chain is a study of CD8 T cells in ankylosing spondylitis. Note on this clonotype: Its specificity is unknown.

TCRdb reprocessed the 5' RACE reads with MiXCR, giving one entry per CDR3 protein. The sample holds around 150,000 distinct CDR3 sequences; around 43% are singletons and the top ten take about 15%. CDR1 DFQATT and CDR2 SNEGSKA come from the germline V gene (reference sequence). J lost 3 bases, V lost 2 bases, and 5 bases had no gene match. This CDR3 has 15 residues. Study-wide points: Those disease-linked clones were CD8+; they were also relatively rare in peripheral blood. Disease-linked clones were reportedly significantly enriched in matched ankylosing spondylitis synovial fluid. Earlier reports found some motif variants in synovial fluid and blood in reactive arthritis.

Input material: synovial fluid, either unsorted or a sorted T cell fraction (not recorded which). J is TRBJ2-1 and V is TRBV20-1, with 9 bases fitting TRBD1. The receptor's source is a male donor with ankylosing spondylitis. The CDR3 region is CSARSDRGGYNEQFF. The CDR3 nucleotides read TGCAGTGCTAGATCGGACAGGGGCGGCTACAATGAGCAGTTCTTC.